A single sample gave rise to the 15 T cell receptor beta chains below, sequenced in a study of cytomegalovirus exposure and HLA in healthy donors (dated by TCRdb to between 2016 and 2019). To prepare the library, the immunoSEQ multiplex PCR assay was applied. For the multiplex PCR, a mixture combining 60 forward primers for TCR Vbeta segments and 13 reverse primers for TCR Jbeta segments was used. TCRdb retrieved this table from immuneACCESS and kept in-frame rearrangements only. Not all clones are present; in checked studies, unresolved V genes account for under half, and no reason is known for the remainder. The sample includes about 230,000 clones, with 78% observed a single time. Of the sample, about 0.45% is held by the ten largest clones. Material: PBMCs. The receptors stem from a boy aged 5-17 years in good health and CMV-seronegative.

This sequence joins TRBV6-4 and TRBJ2-5, with 7 bases identical to TRBD1. The CDR3 spans 17 residues. CDR1 MRHNA and CDR2 SNTAGT come from the germline V gene. V trimming: 4 bases; J trimming: 2 bases; junction bases outside the gene matches: 13. The CDR3 here is CASSGQGQGVEQETQYF. CDR3 bases: TGTGCCAGCAGTGGCCAGGGTCAGGGGGTGGAACAAGAGACCCAGTACTTC.

This rearrangement joins TRBV7-9 to TRBJ2-1; D is unresolved. Germline lookup yields CDR1 SEHNR and CDR2 FQNEAQ (reference sequence). Deletions cut 4 bases from V and 7 bases from J, with 11 bases between. The CDR3 contains 13 residues. CDR3 nucleotide sequence: TGTGCCAGCAGCTACAACAGTGGAAATGAGCAGTTCTTC. Amino acids: CASSYNSGNEQFF.

This chain joins TRBV5-1 and TRBJ2-1; 9 bases fit TRBD2. The junction had 8 bases not matched to a gene; V was cut back by 2 bases and J by 8 bases. Germline assignment: CDR1 SGHRS and CDR2 YFSETQ. The CDR3 loop spans 15 amino acids. The CDR3 coding sequence is TGCGCCAGCAGCTTTCGGCGGGGGGGCGGTTATGAGCAGTTCTTC. Translated, it gives CASSFRRGGGYEQFF. The full variable domain, its missing parts supplied by reference TRBV5-1 and TRBJ2-1, is KAGVTQTPRYLIKTRGQQVTLSCSPISGHRSVSWYQQTPGQGLQFLFEYFSETQRNKGNFPGRFSGRQFSNSRSEMNVSTLELGDSALYLCASSFRRGGGYEQFFGPGTRLTVL.

The rearrangement uses TRBV9 and TRBJ2-7; 7 nucleotides match TRBD2. The CDR3 length is 14 residues. V was clipped by 4 bases and J by 6 bases; unmatched bases: 10. Germline values: CDR1 SGDLS, CDR2 YYNGEE. CDR3 region: CASSLRAGLGEQYF. The CDR3 DNA follows: TGTGCCAGCAGCCTACGAGCGGGGTTGGGCGAGCAGTACTTC.

V usage is TRBV5-6 and J usage is TRBJ1-1; no clear D gene. The V gene's germline CDR1 is SGHDT and CDR2 YYEEEE. There are 12 residues in the CDR3. V shed 4 bases and J shed 10 bases, with 14 bases lying between them. CDR3 amino acids: CASSRSPKLAFF. The CDR3 nucleotides read TGTGCCAGCAGCCGATCTCCTAAATTAGCTTTCTTT.

This clone was found a few times. The rearrangement uses TRBV9 and TRBJ2-3; D might be TRBD2 (5 bases). Germline values: CDR1 SGDLS, CDR2 YYNGEE. Trimming took 0 bases from V and 4 from J, leaving 12 bases between them. This CDR3 region has 15 residues. The CDR3 region has the DNA TGTGCCAGCAGCGTAGCTTGGAGGTTCCCAGATACGCAGTATTTT. Protein sequence: CASSVAWRFPDTQYF.

The chain is built from TRBV6-6 and TRBJ1-4; D is possibly TRBD1 (6 bases). Germline V gene lookup returns CDR1 MNHNY and CDR2 SVGAGI (reference sequence). The CDR3 covers 16 residues. The ends were cut back, 4 bases at V and 0 bases at J, with 12 bases in the middle. The CDR3 loop is CASSSYRTATNEKLFF. The CDR3 coding sequence is TGTGCCAGCAGTTCCTACCGGACAGCAACTAATGAAAAACTGTTTTTT.

This clone was observed a few times. The chain recombines TRBV5-8 with TRBJ1-2; perhaps TRBD1 as D (6 bases). The CDR3 contains 14 residues. With 2 bases removed from V and 5 bases from J, the gap between germline ends came to 13 bases. Germline V lookup: CDR1 SGHTS, CDR2 YDEGEE. Here the CDR3 DNA reads TGTGCCAGCAGCTTTCGGGCAGGGGCATATGGCTACACCTTC. This sequence encodes CASSFRAGAYGYTF.

V and J are TRBV7-2 and TRBJ2-5; 10 nucleotides match TRBD1. Germline V CDR1 and CDR2: SGHTA, FQGNSA. The CDR3 is 15 amino acids. With 4 bases clipped from V and 5 bases from J, the junction kept 7 bases outside the gene matches. The CDR3 DNA is TGTGCCAGCAGCTGGCGACAGGGGGCGGAGGAGACCCAGTACTTC. This codes for CASSWRQGAEETQYF.

V and J are TRBV18 and TRBJ1-2; weak D call: TRBD1 (5 bases). Trimming cost V 4 bases and J 6 bases, with 12 bases left between them. The V gene's germline CDR1 is KGHSH and CDR2 LQKENI. This CDR3 contains 13 residues. The CDR3 reads CASSRRTGDGYTF. The CDR3 region has the DNA TGTGCCAGCTCACGGCGGACGGGGGATGGCTACACCTTC.

This chain links TRBV29-1 with TRBJ1-2, with a possible D match to TRBD1 (5 bases). Trimming took off 4 bases at V and 7 bases at J, with 13 bases between the two ends. The CDR3 spans 12 residues. CDR1 is SQVTM, CDR2 ANQGSEA, per germline. CDR3 coding DNA: TGCAGCGTTGGATCGCCTAGGGGTGGCTACACCTTC. Translating it yields CSVGSPRGGYTF.

The rearrangement uses TRBV5-1 and TRBJ1-3; tentatively, D is TRBD1 (5 bases). CDR1 is SGHRS, CDR2 YFSETQ, per germline. Deletions cut 2 bases from V and 2 bases from J, with 11 bases between. This CDR3 comprises 15 residues. The CDR3 protein is CASSFGREAGNTIYF. CDR3 sequence (DNA): TGCGCCAGCAGCTTCGGCAGGGAGGCTGGAAACACCATATATTTT.

This chain uses TRBV29-1 with TRBJ2-7; TRBD1 matches 10 bases. V lost 3 bases, J lost 2 bases, and 1 base stayed unmatched. The CDR3 length is 13 residues. Germline-derived CDR1 and CDR2 are SQVTM and ANQGSEA. In DNA, the CDR3 is TGCAGCGTTGAGGGGACAGGGGCCTACGAGCAGTACTTC. Its translation is CSVEGTGAYEQYF.

V gene TRBV13 combines with J gene TRBJ2-5; 10 positions agree with TRBD2. The CDR3 is 15 residues long. Trimming removed 1 base from V and 5 bases from J; junction bases left unmatched: 4. Per the germline V gene, CDR1 is PRHDT and CDR2 is FYEKMQ (reference sequence). CDR3 amino acids: CASSLERGGGETQYF. DNA for the CDR3: TGTGCCAGCAGCTTAGAGCGGGGGGGCGGGGAGACCCAGTACTTC.

This clone has only a few counts. This chain uses TRBV19 with TRBJ2-7; maybe TRBD2 (6 bases). In germline, CDR1 is LNHDA, CDR2 SQIVND (reference sequence). Trimming left V 8 bases short and J 0 bases short, with 8 bases between. This CDR3 has 12 amino acids. The CDR3 loop is CASVADSYEQYF. The CDR3, as DNA: TGTGCCAGTGTAGCGGACTCCTACGAGCAGTACTTC.